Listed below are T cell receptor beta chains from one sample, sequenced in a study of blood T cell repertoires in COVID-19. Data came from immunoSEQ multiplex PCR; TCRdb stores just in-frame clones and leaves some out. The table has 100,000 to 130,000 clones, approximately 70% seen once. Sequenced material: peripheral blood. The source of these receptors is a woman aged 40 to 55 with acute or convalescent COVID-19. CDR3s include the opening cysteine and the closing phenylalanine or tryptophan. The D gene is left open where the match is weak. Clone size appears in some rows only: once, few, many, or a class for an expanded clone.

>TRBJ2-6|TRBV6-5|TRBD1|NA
TGTGCCAGCAGTACAGGGGCCGCTGGGGCCAACGTCCTGACTTTC
CASSTGAAGANVLTF
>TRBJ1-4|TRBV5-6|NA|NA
TGTGCCAGCAGCCTGGCATTAGGGGTAGGAGAAAAACTGTTTTTT
CASSLALGVGEKLFF
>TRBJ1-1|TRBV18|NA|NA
TGTGCCAGCTCACCAGGGGGGGCTGAAGCTTTCTTT
CASSPGGAEAFF
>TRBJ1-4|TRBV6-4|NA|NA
TGTGCCAGCAGTGTTGGAGCCGGAACTAATGAAAAACTGTTTTTT
CASSVGAGTNEKLFF
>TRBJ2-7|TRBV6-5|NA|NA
TGTGCCAGCAGTTACTCTTACGAGGGGGCCTACGAGCAGTACTTC
CASSYSYEGAYEQYF
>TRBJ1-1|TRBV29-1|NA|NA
TGCAGCGTTGAGGGGGCTAGGGACACTGAAGCTTTCTTT
CSVEGARDTEAFF
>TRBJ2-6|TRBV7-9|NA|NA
TGTGCCAGCAGCCCCTTATCTGGGGCCAACGTCCTGACTTTC
CASSPLSGANVLTF
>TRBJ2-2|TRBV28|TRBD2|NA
TGTGCCAGCGCGGGGGGCCTTAGCACCGGGGAGCTGTTTTTT
CASAGGLSTGELFF
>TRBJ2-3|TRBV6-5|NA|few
TGTGCCAGCAGTTCCCAGGCGGATACGCAGTATTTT
CASSSQADTQYF
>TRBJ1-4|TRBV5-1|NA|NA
TGCGCCAGCAGCTTGTTCGGAGCTAATGAAAAACTGTTTTTT
CASSLFGANEKLFF
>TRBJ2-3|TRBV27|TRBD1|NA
TGTGCCAGCAGTCCCCGTAAGACAGGGGGCGCAACAGATACGCAGTATTTT
CASSPRKTGGATDTQYF
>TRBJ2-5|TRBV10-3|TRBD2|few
TGTGCCATCAGTGAGTCGACTAGCGGGGAACCCACGACCCAGTACTTC
CAISESTSGEPTTQYF
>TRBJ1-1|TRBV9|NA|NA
TGTGCCAGCAGCGGCAGGGACAAAGACGCTTTCTTT
CASSGRDKDAFF
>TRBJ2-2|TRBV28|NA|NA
TGTGCCGGTTCGGGGGCGAACACCGGGGAGCTGTTTTTT
CAGSGANTGELFF
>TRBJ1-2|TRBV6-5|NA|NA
TGTGCCAGCAGCCGGACTGGATGGGGAAACGGCTACACCTTC
CASSRTGWGNGYTF
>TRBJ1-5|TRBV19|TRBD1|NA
TGTGCCAGTAGTCCCAGACAGGGGGAGAGCAATCAGCCCCAGCATTTT
CASSPRQGESNQPQHF
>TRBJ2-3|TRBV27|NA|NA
TGTGCCAGCAGTTTAATTCCTAGCACAGATACGCAGTATTTT
CASSLIPSTDTQYF
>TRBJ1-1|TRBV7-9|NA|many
TGTGCCAGCAGCTTACCTGGCGGGACCACTGAAGCTTTCTTT
CASSLPGGTTEAFF
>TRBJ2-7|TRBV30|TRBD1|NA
TGTGCCGCCGTGTACAGGGGATACTACGAGCAGTACTTC
CAAVYRGYYEQYF
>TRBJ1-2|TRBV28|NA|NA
TGTGCCAGCAGTTTGGTCCAGGGAGGCTATGGCTACACCTTC
CASSLVQGGYGYTF
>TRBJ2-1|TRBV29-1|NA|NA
TGCAGCGCCCCGCCCCGGGGGACCGATGAGCAGTTCTTC
CSAPPRGTDEQFF
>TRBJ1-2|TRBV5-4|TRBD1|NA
TGTGCCAGCAGCTCGGCCGGGACAGGGTATGGCTACACCTTC
CASSSAGTGYGYTF
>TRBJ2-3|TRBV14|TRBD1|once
TGTGCCAGCAGCCAACTCAGGGGGTCGACCCTCACAGATACGCAGTATTTT
CASSQLRGSTLTDTQYF
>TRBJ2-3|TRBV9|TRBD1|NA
TGTGCCAGCAGCGTAAACTGGCAGGGGGCATCAGATACGCAGTATTTT
CASSVNWQGASDTQYF
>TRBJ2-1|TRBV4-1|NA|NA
TGCGCCAGCAGCCAAGGTCCCCTACTGAAGCTCAATGAGCAGTTCTTC
CASSQGPLLKLNEQFF
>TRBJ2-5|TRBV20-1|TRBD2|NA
TGCAGTGCTAGTGAGGGCGGGGGGGCCCTGGAGACCCAGTACTTC
CSASEGGGALETQYF
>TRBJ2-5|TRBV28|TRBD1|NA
TGTGCCAGCAGTTGGGGCCCCCGGGACAGGGATCAAGAGACCCAGTACTTC
CASSWGPRDRDQETQYF
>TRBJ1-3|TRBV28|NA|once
TGTGCCAGCAGGGCCACAGGGTTGGGAAACACCATATATTTT
CASRATGLGNTIYF
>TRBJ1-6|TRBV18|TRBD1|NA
TGTGCCAGCTCCCCAGACAGGGAAAGTTCACCCCTCCACTTT
CASSPDRESSPLHF
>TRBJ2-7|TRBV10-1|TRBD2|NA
TGCGCCAGCAGTGTCTCGGGGGGAAAAGAGCAGTACTTC
CASSVSGGKEQYF
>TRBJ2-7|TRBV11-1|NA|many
TGTGCCAGCAGCTCGCATGGGGGAGGCGAGCAGTACTTC
CASSSHGGGEQYF
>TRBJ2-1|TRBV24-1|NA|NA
TGTGCCACCAGTGACGACACCTACAATGAGCAGTTCTTC
CATSDDTYNEQFF
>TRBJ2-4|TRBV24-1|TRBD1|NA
TGTGCCACCAGTGATTCTAGACAGGGTGGGAACATTCAGTACTTC
CATSDSRQGGNIQYF
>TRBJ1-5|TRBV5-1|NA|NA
TGCGCCAGCAGCTTGGGTGGGGAGAGCCAGCCCCAGCATTTT
CASSLGGESQPQHF
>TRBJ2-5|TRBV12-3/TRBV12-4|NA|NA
TGTGCCAGCAGTTTGAGCGGGTTAGAGACCCAGTACTTC
CASSLSGLETQYF
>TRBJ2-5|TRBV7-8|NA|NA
TGTGCCAGCAGCTTATCTCCTTTTATCAGGTCCCGGAGGGAGACCCAGTACTTC
CASSLSPFIRSRRETQYF
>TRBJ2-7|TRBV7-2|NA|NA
TGTGCCAGCAGCCCCCTCGAGGGGGCCTACGAGCAGTACTTC
CASSPLEGAYEQYF
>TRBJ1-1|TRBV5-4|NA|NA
TGTGCCAGCAGCTTGTTGGGGGCCATGAACACTGAAGCTTTCTTT
CASSLLGAMNTEAFF
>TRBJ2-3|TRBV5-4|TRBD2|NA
TGTGCCAGCAGCACCCTAGCGGAAACAGATACGCAGTATTTT
CASSTLAETDTQYF
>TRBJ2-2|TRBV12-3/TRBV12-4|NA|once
TGTGCCACTAGGGACACCCGAACCGGGGAGCTGTTTTTT
CATRDTRTGELFF
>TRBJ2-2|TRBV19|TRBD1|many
TGTGCCAGTAGTCGACCGGGACAGCTACACGGGGAGCTGTTTTTT
CASSRPGQLHGELFF
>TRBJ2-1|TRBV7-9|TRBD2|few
TGTGCCAGCAGCCCTACCACGATTAGCGGGGGGGCCGGTGAGCAGTTCTTC
CASSPTTISGGAGEQFF
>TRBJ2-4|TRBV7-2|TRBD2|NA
TGTGCCAGCAGCCCGAGCGGACTAGCGGGGGGGCAAAACATTCAGTACTTC
CASSPSGLAGGQNIQYF
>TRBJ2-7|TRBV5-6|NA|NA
TGTGCCAGCAGCTACGGACAGCCTTCCTACGAGCAGTACTTC
CASSYGQPSYEQYF
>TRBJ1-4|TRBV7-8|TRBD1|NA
TGTGCCAGCAGCTATACAGGGGGAGGTGAAAAACTGTTTTTT
CASSYTGGGEKLFF
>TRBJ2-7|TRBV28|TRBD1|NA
TGTGCCAGCAGTGTTATGACAGGGCTCTCCTACGAGCAGTACTTC
CASSVMTGLSYEQYF
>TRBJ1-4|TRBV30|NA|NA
TGTGCCTGGAGTGCCCAGGGTCAAGGCGAAAAACTGTTTTTT
CAWSAQGQGEKLFF
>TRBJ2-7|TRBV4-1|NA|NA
TGCGCCAGCAGCCAAGATTGGACAGCCACCTCCTACGAGCAGTACTTC
CASSQDWTATSYEQYF
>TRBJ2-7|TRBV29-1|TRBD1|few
TGCAGCGGGGGCCCAGGGGGCGCGATGCAGTACTTC
CSGGPGGAMQYF